This T cell receptor beta chain derives from a study of T cell repertoires in cytomegalovirus infection. Study in general: It can be stated that public TCR beta signatures indicated CMV infection as well as a matching HLA type. Study findings and constraints: Cumulative frequency of public TCR beta families picked out carriers of CMV plus the relevant HLA. Predominance within the ex vivo response was attributable to HLA-C-restricted CMV-specific TCR beta clonotypes.

The sample holds many counts of this clonotype. The antigen is unknown. Via MiXCR, TCRdb re-called the reads, giving one row per CDR3 protein. The sample carries roughly 230,000 distinct CDR3 sequences, roughly 6.5% recorded once. CDR1 is SGDLS and CDR2 is YYNGEE in the germline V gene. The ends were cut back, 0 bases at V and 5 bases at J, with 14 bases in the middle. This CDR3 is built from 15 residues. The chain has TRBV9 and TRBJ1-2, with D maybe TRBD1 (5 bases). The sequenced sample consisted of PBMCs. This sequence was found in a human donor in good health (CMV status not recorded). Some clones in this sample may be carry-over from other donors' samples. CDR3 in DNA: TGTGCCAGCAGCGTAGACCAGGGATTCGGATATGGCTACACCTTC. It specifies CASSVDQGFGYGYTF.